This TCR beta chain is from a study of Tregs in tolerant kidney transplant recipients. Study-wide findings and caveats: Biological reproducibility was not directly addressed, but technical replication error appeared minimal. Expanding Tregs on activated donor B cells appeared to best identify donor-specific TCRbeta clones. Validation in larger populations is needed because few patients were studied.

Germline CDR1 and CDR2: SGHRS and YFSETQ. This CDR3 spans 13 amino acids. The ends were cut back, 0 bases at V and 7 bases at J, with 10 bases in the middle. The repertoire was sequenced with immunoSEQ multiplex PCR; TCRdb's copy has only in-frame clones and lacks some. The profile covers some 90,000 clones, with 90% to 95% appearing a single time and over 3.5% taken by the ten largest. Thawed PBMCs were FACS-sorted into unstimulated CD4+CD25+CD127- regulatory T cells, CD4+CD25- non-regulatory cells, CD4 and CD8 cells. In the case of this clone: The antigen remains unidentified.

The receptor's source is a human donor in good health. The J gene is TRBJ1-2, the V gene TRBV5-1; no reliable D call. Sample: CD8+ T cells from blood. The CDR3 coding sequence is TGCGCCAGCAGCTTGGCCCCATGGGGTGGCTACACCTTC. Its protein product is CASSLAPWGGYTF.